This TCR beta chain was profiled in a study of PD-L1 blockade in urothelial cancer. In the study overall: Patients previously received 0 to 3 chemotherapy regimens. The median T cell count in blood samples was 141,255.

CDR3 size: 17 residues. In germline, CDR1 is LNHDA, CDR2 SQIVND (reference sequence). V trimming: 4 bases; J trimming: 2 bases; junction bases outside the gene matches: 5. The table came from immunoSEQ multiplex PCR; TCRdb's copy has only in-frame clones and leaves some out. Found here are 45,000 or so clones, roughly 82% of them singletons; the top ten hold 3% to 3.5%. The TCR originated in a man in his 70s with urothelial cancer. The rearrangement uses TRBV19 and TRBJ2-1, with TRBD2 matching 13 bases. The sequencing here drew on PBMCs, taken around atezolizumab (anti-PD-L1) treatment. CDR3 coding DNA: TGTGCCAGTAGTACACTAGCGGGAGGGAATACCTACAATGAGCAGTTCTTC. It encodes CASSTLAGGNTYNEQFF.